The 12 T cell receptor beta chains in this list originate from one sample, sequenced in a study of T cell responses to AZD1222 COVID-19 vaccine. Libraries were prepared by immunoSEQ multiplex PCR; TCRdb keeps only in-frame clonotypes and omits some of them. The repertoire holds about 100,000 clones, with approximately 90% as singletons. The sequencing used peripheral blood, collected on day 0 of AZD1222 vaccination. These receptors were collected from an adult in good health.

The CDR3 loop reads CASSQDQGQGIGYTF. CDR3 DNA: TGCGCCAGCAGCCAAGACCAAGGACAGGGGATTGGCTACACCTTC. The chain carries TRBV4-1 and TRBJ1-2, with 9 bases that match TRBD1. Per germline, CDR1 MGHRA and CDR2 YSYEKL. V trimming: 0 bases; J trimming: 7 bases; junction bases outside the gene matches: 6. This CDR3 comprises 15 residues.

V gene TRBV3-1 (or the pseudogene TRBV3-2) combines with J gene TRBJ2-3, with TRBD2 as a possible D gene (5 bases). The germline V gene encodes CDR1 LGHDT and CDR2 YNNKEL (reference sequence). This CDR3 contains 13 residues. V was pared by 4 bases and J by 6 bases, with 11 bases between. CDR3 region: CASSPPQRDTQYF. The CDR3, as DNA: TGTGCCAGCAGCCCCCCGCAGCGGGATACGCAGTATTTT.

This clone is a singleton in its sample. The rearrangement joins TRBV2 to TRBJ2-2; tentatively, D is TRBD2 (6 bases). There are 15 residues in the CDR3. Between the trimmed V and J ends, which lost 7 bases and 0 bases, there was a span of 12 bases. From germline, CDR1 is SNHLY and CDR2 FYNNEI. The CDR3 sequence: CASKWEDTNTGELFF. CDR3 coding DNA: TGTGCCAGCAAATGGGAGGATACGAACACCGGGGAGCTGTTTTTT.

This chain uses TRBV7-9 with TRBJ1-6; D gene ambiguous. This CDR3 has 15 amino acids. Germline V gene data show CDR1 as SEHNR and CDR2 as FQNEAQ (reference sequence). Trimming cost V 1 base and J 6 bases, with 10 bases left between them. The CDR3 DNA follows: TGTGCCAGCAGCTTAGATTCGAGGGTTAATTCACCCCTCCACTTT. Protein sequence: CASSLDSRVNSPLHF.

The chain carries TRBV7-8 and TRBJ2-4, with D perhaps matching TRBD2 (5 bases). This CDR3 spans 14 amino acids. CDR1 is SGHVS, CDR2 FQNEAQ, per germline. The germline V and J ends were trimmed by 5 bases and 5 bases, with 13 bases remaining between them. The CDR3 DNA reads as TGTGCCAGCAGCCGAGCCGGGAACGAAAACATTCAGTACTTC. It translates to CASSRAGNENIQYF.

The chain employs TRBV6-1 and TRBJ2-7; D is possibly TRBD1 or TRBD2 (6 bases each). The CDR3 is 14 residues long. Germline lookup yields CDR1 MNHNS and CDR2 SASEGT. V was shortened by 5 bases and J by 3 bases, with 14 bases between the two germline ends. The CDR3 reads CASSLSGGGYEQYF. The CDR3 DNA is TGTGCCAGCAGTCTTAGCGGAGGGGGCTACGAGCAGTACTTC.

This clone has just one count. The CDR3 bases are TGTGCCAGCAGTACCGGACAGGCTGAAGCTTTCTTT. It yields the protein CASSTGQAEAFF. J is TRBJ1-1 and V is TRBV6-5; 7 positions match TRBD1. CDR3 size: 12 residues. V gave up 5 bases and J gave up 6 bases; unmatched junction bases: 3. Germline V gene sequence: CDR1 MNHEY, CDR2 SVGAGI.

This clone was observed a handful of times. The chain combines TRBV24-1 with TRBJ2-3, with D perhaps assigned TRBD1 or TRBD2 (5 bases each). Germline CDR1 KGHDR, CDR2 SFDVKD. CDR3 length: 13 residues. V was shortened by 12 bases and J by 4 bases, with 16 bases between the two germline ends. As DNA, the CDR3 is TGTGCCCGGCGGGTTGACAGATCAGATACGCAGTATTTT. It specifies CARRVDRSDTQYF.

This rearrangement joins TRBV9 to TRBJ2-7, with 9 bases identical to TRBD2. This CDR3 is built from 16 residues. V lost 0 bases to trimming and J lost 3 bases; unmatched junction nucleotides: 7. CDR1 SGDLS and CDR2 YYNGEE come from the germline V gene. This CDR3 is CASSVGVSGGDYEQYF. The CDR3 DNA follows: TGTGCCAGCAGCGTAGGGGTTAGCGGGGGAGACTACGAGCAGTACTTC. Full variable domain (outside the CDR3, taken from reference TRBV9 and TRBJ2-7): DSGVTQTPKHLITATGQRVTLRCSPRSGDLSVYWYQQSLDQGLQFLIQYYNGEERAKGNILERFSAQQFPDLHSELNLSSLELGDSALYFCASSVGVSGGDYEQYFGPGTRLTVT.

This chain links TRBV6-1 with TRBJ1-2; no firm D call. This CDR3 has 14 residues. Between the trimmed V and J ends, which lost 0 bases and 5 bases, there was a span of 10 bases. Germline assignment: CDR1 MNHNS and CDR2 SASEGT. CDR3 DNA: TGTGCCAGCAGTGAAGCATCTCAGGTTTATGGCTACACCTTC. It yields the protein CASSEASQVYGYTF.

The genes are TRBV18 and TRBJ2-3; 8 nucleotides agree with TRBD1. The CDR3 has 15 amino acids. Trimming took 4 bases from V and 2 from J; bases not matched to a gene: 5. Germline lookup yields CDR1 KGHSH and CDR2 LQKENI. The CDR3: CASSLTQGATDTQYF. The CDR3 DNA follows: TGTGCCAGCTCACTAACCCAGGGGGCCACAGATACGCAGTATTTT.

The chain combines TRBV7-3 with TRBJ2-3; 8 bases are shared with TRBD2. The CDR3 runs to 16 residues. Germline CDR1 and CDR2: SGHTA and FQGTGA. The J segment lost 1 base and the V segment lost 5 bases, leaving 8 bases of the junction unmatched. The CDR3 nucleotides are TGTGCCAGCAGCAAAGCCTCCGGGGGGGGCACAGATACGCAGTATTTT. Protein product: CASSKASGGGTDTQYF.